The following is a TCR beta chain sequence with its context. This clonotype appeared a few times. Its antigen is unknown. Base quality data are lacking; no much larger clone is found one base away. This sample was taken from a study of T cell repertoires in cytomegalovirus infection (dated by TCRdb to about 2019). About the full investigation: Peptide stimulations targeted recently identified HLA-C-restricted CMV epitopes, whose presentation resists viral immunomodulation, together with well-studied HLA-B-restricted epitopes. Donor HLA type was relevant to the analysis, as public TCR beta signatures indicated carriage of CMV infection together with the matching HLA type.

Broader findings and caveats from the paper: In both this cohort and an independent roughly 330-donor cohort, the cumulative frequency of public TCR beta family members distinguished carriers of CMV infection plus the relevant HLA type. In the ex vivo response, HLA-C-restricted CMV-specific TCR beta clonotypes were dominant, and in two of eight donors the single most frequent clonotype came from this HLA-C-restricted group.

TCRdb names Illumina HiSeq 1500 as the instrument used. In TCRdb, the public reads were trimmed at Q25 with fastp and aligned with MiXCR, with productive beta chains retained. Merged by CDR3 protein, the rows form single entries marked with the most common genes and DNA. Recorded for this sample are about 180,000 distinct CDR3 sequences; about 20% of them occurred a single time. Together, the top ten hold about 25% of the sample. Reading the label with the study, this specimen's treatment or condition is: in vitro stimulation with specific CMV peptide epitopes to enrich CMV-specific T cells. The TCR was taken from a human donor in good health (CMV status not recorded). Some clones in this sample may be carry-over from other donors' samples. This sample comprised CD8+ T cells from cultured PBMCs, obtained from culture after CMV antigen stimulation.

The nucleotides are TGCAGCGGGGCCGGGGGACAGGGGAGGTACGAGCAGTACTTC. Translated, it gives CSGAGGQGRYEQYF. The chain is encoded by TRBV29-1 joined to TRBJ2-7; the central 10 bases match TRBD1. From cysteine to phenylalanine, the CDR3 is 14 amino acids long. Only the CDR3 region is kept as DNA, spanning 42 bases read in frame from base 1. Trimmed from V: 7 bases; trimmed from J: 4 bases; junction bases lacking a gene match: 10. As encoded in the germline V gene, CDR1 is SQVTM while CDR2 is ANQGSEA.